The 9 T cell receptor beta chains given below trace back to one sample, sequenced in a study of T cell repertoires in cytomegalovirus infection. Via MiXCR, TCRdb re-called the reads, giving one row per CDR3 protein. In the table there are hundreds of thousands of distinct CDR3 sequences, 8% to 9.5% of which are singletons. Sequenced input: PBMCs. The source of these receptors is a human donor in good health (CMV status not recorded). Some clones in this sample may be carry-over from other donors' samples.

There are many counts of this clonotype. The chain carries TRBV7-2 and TRBJ2-5; D may be TRBD1 or TRBD2 (5 bases each). The CDR3 spans 14 residues. Germline CDR1 reads SGHTA; CDR2 reads FQGNSA. The V gene lost 4 bases and the J gene lost 5 bases, with 14 bases spanning the gap. The CDR3 here is CASSSGWGRETQYF. The DNA for the CDR3 is TGTGCCAGCAGCTCCGGATGGGGACGGGAGACCCAGTACTTC.

This clonotype was counted only a few times. The chain is built from TRBV7-2 and TRBJ2-3; the D gene is possibly TRBD2 (6 bases). Germline V gene data show CDR1 as SGHTA and CDR2 as FQGNSA. With 3 bases removed from V and 2 bases from J, the gap between germline ends came to 12 bases. There are 15 residues in the CDR3. The CDR3 is CASSFSGVATDTQYF. CDR3 sequence (DNA): TGTGCCAGCAGCTTTAGCGGCGTTGCCACAGATACGCAGTATTTT.

This clonotype was counted between two and nine times. The chain employs TRBV12-3 or TRBV12-4 and TRBJ2-7, with 9 bases fitting TRBD2. The CDR3 is 20 amino acids. V lost 3 bases, J lost 1 base, and 19 bases stayed unmatched. CDR3 in DNA: TGTGCCAGCAGTTTGGTTCGGGGCGGGGGGGGTCAGACCCCTTCCTACGAGCAGTACTTC. As protein: CASSLVRGGGGQTPSYEQYF.

This clonotype was seen ten or more times. V is TRBV7-2 and J is TRBJ2-6; D is undetermined. Germline values: CDR1 SGHTA, CDR2 FQGNSA. V was trimmed by 11 bases and J by 0 bases, leaving 11 bases between them. The CDR3 is 14 residues long. The CDR3 here is CALDGRSGANVLTF. The CDR3 coding sequence is TGTGCCCTTGACGGGCGCTCTGGGGCCAACGTCCTGACTTTC.

A few counts support this clonotype. The chain is built from TRBV7-9 and TRBJ2-7; TRBD2 is a possible D gene (7 bases). Germline V gene data show CDR1 as SEHNR and CDR2 as FQNEAQ (reference sequence). V gave up 3 bases and J gave up 3 bases, with 15 bases separating them. CDR3 size: 15 residues. DNA for the CDR3: TGTGCCAGCAGCTTCGAAAGGGGGGGACGCTACGAGCAGTACTTC. Protein product: CASSFERGGRYEQYF.

This rearrangement joins TRBV7-2 to TRBJ1-2; D is uncertain. Trimming shortened V by 4 bases and J by 5 bases, and 8 bases separated the two germline ends. CDR1 and CDR2 (germline): SGHTA, FQGNSA. The CDR3 sequence is 12 residues long. The CDR3 protein is CASSYQSYGYTF. The CDR3 DNA sequence: TGTGCCAGCAGCTACCAGTCGTATGGCTACACCTTC.

At least ten counts were recorded for this clonotype. V is TRBV25-1 and J is TRBJ1-6; the D is unclear. This CDR3 region has 14 residues. Trimming shortened V by 6 bases and J by 10 bases, and 16 bases separated the two germline ends. From germline, CDR1 is MGHDK and CDR2 SYGVNS. CDR3 nucleotide sequence: TGTGCCAGCAGCCCCCCCCGAGGAGGATCACCCCTCCACTTT. Its translation is CASSPPRGGSPLHF.

This clonotype was counted many times. This rearrangement joins TRBV7-8 to TRBJ2-1; 8 bases are a match to TRBD2. The CDR3 is 18 amino acids. Germline-derived CDR1 and CDR2 are SGHVS and FQNEAQ. J was trimmed by 5 bases and V by 0 bases; bases with no gene match: 12. CDR3 sequence reads: CASSLALSGSGRDNEQFF. For the CDR3, the DNA is TGTGCCAGCAGCTTAGCTCTGAGCGGGAGTGGGAGGGACAATGAGCAGTTCTTC.

This chain links TRBV7-2 with TRBJ2-3; TRBD1 matches at 9 bases. This CDR3 comprises 15 residues. Trimming at V came to 5 bases and at J to 2 bases, leaving 5 bases not matched to a gene. Germline CDR1 SGHTA, CDR2 FQGNSA. The CDR3 protein is CASSNRDRATDTQYF. The CDR3 DNA reads TGTGCCAGCAGCAACCGGGACAGGGCCACAGATACGCAGTATTTT.